This T cell receptor beta chain was sequenced in a study of shared clonotypes between healthy human individuals (dated by TCRdb to the early 2020s). With respect to the entire study: The cohort comprised a couple of women and three men aged 18 to 49 years. Each donor's leukapheresis produced roughly between roughly 0.85 and 10 billion PBMCs. Blood TCR repertoires of several healthy adults were deeply sequenced to estimate repertoire size and the extent of clonotype sharing between individuals. Libraries were prepared and TCR repertoires were sequenced by different laboratories using diverse techniques, in order to increase sequencing depth and limit assay-specific biases. For each donor, CD4 naive and CD4 memory were each run on three plates, CD8 naive on two plates, and CD8 memory on one plate.

As to this clone: Its binding antigen is unknown. No much larger clone exists at a distance of one base, and base qualities are not known.

Overall study outcomes, separate from this receptor: Pairwise subsampling led to the expectation that sequencing depth would affect the degree of clonotype sharing among donors. Because the study included only a small number of donors, the genetic and exposure-history diversity represented was limited. Clonotypes shared by all four sorted-subset donors showed higher generation probabilities than non-shared clonotypes. Sampling was limited to blood, and TCR repertoires in tissue likely differ from TCR repertoires in blood. Incomplete sequencing was indicated by rarefaction of sorted-subset datasets, despite the large sequencing depth. Across a few donors, around 5% of naive CD4, 3% to 3.5% of naive CD8, 2% to 2.5% of memory CD4, and 0.4% of memory CD8 clonotypes were shared. Estimated clonotype richness was generally larger for naive than for memory subsets.

CD8 naive samples consisted of CD45RO-negative cells that were positively selected for CCR7, yielding a CD45RA+CCR7+ population without TemRA cells. Donors were healthy HIV-negative adults with no recently reported acute infections or vaccinations. All donors were Caucasian adults living in Nashville, Tennessee, USA. Blood was collected by leukapheresis, and PBMCs were isolated by Ficoll-Histopaque density gradient centrifugation and then cryopreserved in liquid nitrogen vapor phase. Purity and quantity of every magnetically sorted T cell population were checked by analytical flow cytometry. Each sorted fraction had its genomic DNA isolated and then quantified by UV absorbance on a Nanodrop 2000c. CDR1 is given as SGHTA and CDR2 as FQGNSA, both from the germline V gene. Inclusive of the bounding cysteine and phenylalanine, the CDR3 is 13 residues long. The kept DNA is CDR3 alone, 39 bases in frame from the first base. V sheds 4 bases and J sheds 6 bases, leaving 13 bases between their ends.

TCR CDR3 regions were amplified from genomic DNA by multiplex PCR using the deep immunoSEQ assay. Extracted genomic DNA from each cell subset was spread evenly across all wells of several immunoSEQ 96-well plates, with each plate serving as a replicate. For sorted subsets, each replicate PCR was loaded with 200 ng genomic DNA, equivalent to 30,000 or so T cell genomes. The purified libraries were quantified using a Qubit 3.0 fluorometer, sized with a Bioanalyzer 2100, and then quantified again using the KAPA Library Quantification kit. A separate single-read 150-cycle Illumina NextSeq 550 flow cell was used to sequence each immunoSEQ 96-well plate. The study's processing was this. Because the immunoSEQ output included only junctional sequences and no quality scores, the filtering could not be the same as the filtering used for full-length reads. To assign V/J genes and CDR3, sequences were annotated using PyIR, a Python wrapper for IgBLAST v1.9, with IMGT germline references. Reads were removed for weak V/J assignments (E-value above 1e-6), missing CDR3, stop codons, out-of-frame junctions, or ambiguous translated residues. V3J clonotypes were defined by identical inferred V gene, J gene, and CDR3 amino acid sequence. To compute the percentage overlap between repertoires, the number of shared unique clonotypes was divided by the size of the smaller repertoire. Repertoire richness was assessed with RTK rarefaction, the Chao1 estimator, and Recon v2.1 estimates of unobserved clonotypes. For all TCRbeta clonotypes obtained by the gDNA method from a handful of donors, generation probabilities were computed with OLGA. TCRdb holds this immuneACCESS table with in-frame rearrangements only. Some clones are missing; in checked studies, unresolved V genes explain under half, and the rest has no known cause. V and J calls and clone size are given by that table; D and trimming were obtained from the DNA. The sample table records roughly 2 million clones; just under 95% of these occur just once. The ten largest clones add up to about 1.1% of the sample.

This TCR derives from a man between 18 and 35 years old in good health. Sequences were obtained from naive CD8+ T cells sorted from blood. According to the study, the label for this sample's cell subset or site signals: CD45RA+CCR7+. The chain uses TRBV7-2 and TRBJ2-7; a weak D assignment points to TRBD2 (6 bases agree). The CDR3 region reads CASSWDWRGEQYF. The DNA sequence is given as TGTGCCAGCAGCTGGGACTGGAGGGGCGAGCAGTACTTC.